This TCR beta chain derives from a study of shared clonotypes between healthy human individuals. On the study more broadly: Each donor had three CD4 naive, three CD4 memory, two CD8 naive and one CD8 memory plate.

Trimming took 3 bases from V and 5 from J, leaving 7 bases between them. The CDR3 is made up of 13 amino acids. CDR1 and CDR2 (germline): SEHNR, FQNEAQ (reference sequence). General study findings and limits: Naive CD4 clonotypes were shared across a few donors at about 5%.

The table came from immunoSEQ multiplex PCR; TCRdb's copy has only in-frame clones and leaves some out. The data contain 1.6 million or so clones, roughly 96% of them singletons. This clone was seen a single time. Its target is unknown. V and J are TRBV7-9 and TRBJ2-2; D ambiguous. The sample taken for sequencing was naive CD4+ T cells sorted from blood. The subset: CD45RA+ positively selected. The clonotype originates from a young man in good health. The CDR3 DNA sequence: TGTGCCAGCAGCTTTGGGTGGACCGGGGAGCTGTTTTTT. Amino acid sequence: CASSFGWTGELFF. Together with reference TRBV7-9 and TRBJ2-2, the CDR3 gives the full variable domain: DTGVSQNPRHKITKRGQNVTFRCDPISEHNRLYWYRQTLGQGPEFLTYFQNEAQLEKSRLLSDRFSAERPKGSFSTLEIQRTEQGDSAMYLCASSFGWTGELFFGEGSRLTVL.